This T cell receptor beta chain derives from a study of response to subunit inactivated influenza vaccine. In germline, CDR1 is MDHEN, CDR2 SYDVKM. Unmatched junction bases numbered 3, after V lost 5 bases and J lost 2 bases. The CDR3 covers 15 residues. Many counts were recorded for this clonotype. Its matching antigen is unknown. TCRdb ran MiXCR on the RT-PCR reads and lists one entry per CDR3 protein. The sample lists 650,000 to 800,000 distinct CDR3 sequences, 11% to 15% occurring once. Study-level points and caveats: It was suggested by the authors that few new T cells are recruited by each seasonal influenza vaccination.

This material consisted of PBMCs from blood, taken about 14 days before vaccination. The chain is built from TRBV28 and TRBJ2-1; TRBD2 aligns across 10 bases. The receptor was isolated from a man aged 45-65 years who received an inactivated influenza vaccine. For the CDR3, the DNA is TGTGCCAGCAGTCTAGCGGGAGCTACCTACAATGAGCAGTTCTTC. Amino acids: CASSLAGATYNEQFF.